This TCR beta chain was sequenced for a study of graft-versus-host responses after intestinal transplantation. Study context: Recipients got multivisceral, liver-intestinal, or isolated intestinal transplants.

CDR3 length equals 17 residues. V was pared by 2 bases and J by 4 bases, with 16 bases between. Germline CDR1 is SGHNT and CDR2 is YYREEE (reference sequence). In the case of this clone: The antigen is undetermined.

Sequencing used immunoSEQ multiplex PCR; TCRdb keeps in-frame clones, though not all of them. Of more than 70,000 clones listed, 75% to 90% are singletons. The rearrangement links TRBV5-4 to TRBJ2-6, with D perhaps TRBD1 (6 bases). The starting material was unstimulated CD4+ T cells sorted from spleen or lymph node cells, obtained before intestinal transplant. This receptor was identified in a human donor who received an intestinal transplant. As DNA, the CDR3 is TGTGCCAGCAGCTTCGTTTTACAGGGCTCCGGGGCCAACGTCCTGACTTTC. It specifies CASSFVLQGSGANVLTF.